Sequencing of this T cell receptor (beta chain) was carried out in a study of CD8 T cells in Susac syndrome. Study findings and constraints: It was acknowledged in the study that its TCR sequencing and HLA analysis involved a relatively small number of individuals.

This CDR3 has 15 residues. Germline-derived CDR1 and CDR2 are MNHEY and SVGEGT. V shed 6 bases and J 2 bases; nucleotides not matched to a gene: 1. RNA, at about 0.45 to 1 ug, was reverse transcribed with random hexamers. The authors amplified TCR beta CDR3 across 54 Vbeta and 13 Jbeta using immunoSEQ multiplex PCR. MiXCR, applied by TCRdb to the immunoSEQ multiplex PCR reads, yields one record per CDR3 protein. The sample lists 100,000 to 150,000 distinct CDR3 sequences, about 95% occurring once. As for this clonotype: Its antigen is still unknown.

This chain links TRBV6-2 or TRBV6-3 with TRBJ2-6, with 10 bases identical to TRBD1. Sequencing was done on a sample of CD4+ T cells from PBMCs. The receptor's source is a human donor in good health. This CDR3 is CASRDRGAGANVLTF. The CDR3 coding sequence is TGTGCCAGCAGGGACAGGGGGGCTGGGGCCAACGTCCTGACTTTC.